This T cell receptor beta chain appears in the sequencing data of a study of blood T cell repertoires in COVID-19. Overall study: The United States, Italy and Spain provided the acute and convalescent COVID-19 samples.

Only in-frame clones appear in the TCRdb table, and some are missing; sequencing was by immunoSEQ multiplex PCR. The sample records some 180,000 clones, roughly 78% being singletons. Sequenced sample: peripheral blood. The clonotype originates from a woman of 80 years or more with active or convalescent COVID-19.

The CDR3 loop is CASSGPGGQPQHF. The CDR3 DNA is TGTGCCAGCAGTGGGCCGGGGGGCCAGCCCCAGCATTTT. The chain combines TRBV28 with TRBJ1-5; D possibly corresponds to TRBD1 (6 bases). The V and J ends lost 5 bases and 7 bases respectively, with 12 bases between them. The CDR3 spans 13 residues. The germline V gene encodes CDR1 MDHEN and CDR2 SYDVKM.